Each of the 26 T cell receptor beta chains below was sequenced from the same sample in a study of CD8 T cells in ankylosing spondylitis. Using its own MiXCR run on the 5' RACE reads, TCRdb lists one record per CDR3 protein. The data contain over 600,000 distinct CDR3 sequences, around 20% of them singletons. These receptors are not linked to any known antigen. General observations from the study: A motif in TCR beta, a set of eight highly homologous variants, appeared characteristic of ankylosing spondylitis blood.

Sequenced input: blood, either unsorted or a sorted T cell fraction (not recorded which). The receptors shown here come from a male donor with ankylosing spondylitis.

This clonotype has just a few counts. V is TRBV29-1 and J is TRBJ2-1; TRBD2 matches 7 bases. This CDR3 is built from 16 residues. The V segment lost 2 bases and the J segment 4 bases; nucleotides outside the gene matches: 11. The germline V gene encodes CDR1 SQVTM and CDR2 ANQGSEA. The CDR3 region has the DNA TGCAGCGTTGAAAGGATTGGCGGGAGAGATTACAATGAGCAGTTCTTC. It yields the protein CSVERIGGRDYNEQFF.

The V and J genes are TRBV12-3 or TRBV12-4 and TRBJ1-2, with TRBD1 identical over 7 bases. CDR3 length: 15 amino acids. Losses at the gene ends were 5 bases for V and 3 bases for J; bases not matched to a gene: 9. Here the CDR3 DNA reads TGTGCCAGCAGTGAAACAGGGGAAGTGGACTATGGCTACACCTTC. Translated, it gives CASSETGEVDYGYTF.

The chain employs TRBV28 and TRBJ2-7; D gene unclear. Trimming shortened V by 5 bases and J by 5 bases, and 19 bases separated the two germline ends. Germline V gene lookup returns CDR1 MDHEN and CDR2 SYDVKM. CDR3 length: 15 amino acids. The CDR3 DNA reads as TGTGCCAGCAGTCCCGCCCGATTCCTTGGTGACGAGCAGTACTTC. Translation gives CASSPARFLGDEQYF. Using reference TRBV28 and TRBJ2-7 for the parts outside the CDR3, the full variable domain is DVKVTQSSRYLVKRTGEKVFLECVQDMDHENMFWYRQDPGLGLRLIYFSYDVKMKEKGDIPEGYSVSREKKERFSLILESASTNQTSMYLCASSPARFLGDEQYFGPGTRLTVT.

This clonotype was counted many times. The CDR3 DNA sequence: TGTGCCAGCAGCTTAGCGGGAGGTGGTTATGAGCAGTTCTTC. This gives the protein CASSLAGGGYEQFF. The gene calls are TRBV7-2 and TRBJ2-1; possible D gene TRBD2, 6 bases. The CDR3 is 14 residues long. In germline, CDR1 is SGHTA, CDR2 FQGNSA. V lost 0 bases and J lost 8, with 11 bases in between.

The V and J genes are TRBV5-6 and TRBJ2-3; maybe TRBD2 (5 bases). There are 13 residues in the CDR3. The ends were cut back, 2 bases at V and 6 bases at J, with 10 bases in the middle. Germline V gene data show CDR1 as SGHDT and CDR2 as YYEEEE. CDR3 protein: CASSFSVADTQYF. In DNA form, the CDR3 reads TGTGCCAGCAGCTTTTCGGTAGCGGATACGCAGTATTTT.

Only a few counts were recorded for this clonotype. The rearrangement links TRBV9 to TRBJ2-4; 7 nucleotides align to TRBD2. The CDR3 has 15 residues. Losses at the gene ends were 1 base for V and 1 base for J; bases not matched to a gene: 2. In germline, CDR1 is SGDLS, CDR2 YYNGEE. CDR3 sequence reads: CASSVREGAKNIQYF. Here the CDR3 DNA reads TGTGCCAGCAGCGTAAGGGAGGGGGCCAAAAACATTCAGTACTTC.

The chain joins TRBV12-3 or TRBV12-4 to TRBJ2-7; no reliable D call. The V end lost 6 bases, the J end lost 3 bases, and 9 bases lay between the germline ends. The CDR3 is 12 residues long. The CDR3 bases are TGTGCCAGCAGACCGGACCACTACGAGCAGTACTTC. This sequence encodes CASRPDHYEQYF.

The chain carries TRBV10-3 and TRBJ1-1, with D possibly being TRBD1 (6 bases). This CDR3 comprises 13 residues. With 6 bases removed from V and 1 base from J, the gap between germline ends came to 9 bases. Germline V gives CDR1 ENHRY, CDR2 SYGVKD. CDR3 coding DNA: TGTGCCATCAGCAGACAGGCGAACACTGAAGCTTTCTTT. The encoded protein is CAISRQANTEAFF.

This clonotype was found a few times. The J gene is TRBJ2-5, the V gene TRBV11-2; 11 nucleotides agree with TRBD2. Germline CDR1 and CDR2: SGHAT and FQNNGV. This CDR3 is 14 amino acids long. With V trimmed by 5 bases and J by 3 bases, 2 bases remained unmatched. The CDR3 DNA reads as TGTGCCAGCAGCCAGACTAGCGGGAAAGAGACCCAGTACTTC. Translated: CASSQTSGKETQYF.

There are a few counts of this clonotype. This chain links TRBV20-1 with TRBJ2-7; D might be TRBD1 (5 bases). Germline values: CDR1 DFQATT, CDR2 SNEGSKA (reference sequence). The CDR3 is 12 residues long. V shed 7 bases and J shed 1 base, with 11 bases lying between them. Here the CDR3 DNA reads TGCAGTGGACAGATTAATTCCTACGAGCAGTACTTC. Its translation is CSGQINSYEQYF.

J is TRBJ2-5 and V is TRBV20-1, with D hard to call. Germline-derived CDR1 and CDR2 are DFQATT and SNEGSKA (reference sequence). V was shortened by 6 bases and J by 7 bases, with 9 bases between the two germline ends. The CDR3 spans 10 residues. The CDR3 loop reads CSASSGTQYF. The CDR3 DNA sequence: TGCAGTGCCTCCTCAGGGACCCAGTACTTC.

The chain combines TRBV10-3 with TRBJ2-1; 7 bases are a match to TRBD2. The V and J ends lost 3 bases and 1 base, in that order; junction bases with no gene match: 3. Germline V lookup: CDR1 ENHRY, CDR2 SYGVKD. This CDR3 spans 15 amino acids. The CDR3 region is CAISDQAGSYNEQFF. The CDR3, as DNA: TGTGCCATCAGTGATCAAGCGGGATCCTACAATGAGCAGTTCTTC.

This sequence joins TRBV5-1 and TRBJ2-5; D not resolved. The germline V gene has CDR1 SGHRS and CDR2 YFSETQ. Trimming shortened V by 2 bases and J by 6 bases, and 8 bases separated the two germline ends. This CDR3 spans 12 amino acids. In nucleotides, the CDR3 is TGCGCCAGCAGCTTCGAGGAACAGACCCAGTACTTC. This encodes CASSFEEQTQYF.

The chain is built from TRBV11-3 and TRBJ2-2, with TRBD1 matching over 7 bases. The CDR3 extends over 16 amino acids. Germline V gives CDR1 SGHNT, CDR2 YENEEA. V was pared by 5 bases and J by 0 bases, with 6 bases of the junction left unmatched. This CDR3 reads CASSQRQGPNTGELFF. As DNA, the CDR3 is TGTGCCAGCAGCCAGAGACAGGGACCGAACACCGGGGAGCTGTTTTTT.

J is TRBJ2-3 and V is TRBV7-3, with 9 nucleotides matching TRBD2. This CDR3 has 17 residues. Germline V CDR1 and CDR2: SGHTA, FQGTGA. With V trimmed by 1 base and J by 1 base, 6 bases remained unmatched. This chain's CDR3 is CASSLNLAGTGTDTQYF. In DNA form, the CDR3 reads TGTGCCAGCAGCTTAAACCTAGCGGGAACGGGCACAGATACGCAGTATTTT.

Ten or more counts support this clonotype. This chain connects TRBV5-1 to TRBJ2-1; 8 bases are a match to TRBD1. The V gene end was trimmed by 4 bases and the J gene end by 4 bases; junction bases not matched to a gene: 16. CDR3 size: 18 residues. From germline, CDR1 is SGHRS and CDR2 YFSETQ. The CDR3 region has the DNA TGCGCCAGCAGCCAAGACAGGGGTTCGGGCCGCATATACAATGAGCAGTTCTTC. Translated: CASSQDRGSGRIYNEQFF.

There are many counts of this clonotype. The rearrangement joins TRBV12-3 or TRBV12-4 to TRBJ1-1; D not resolved. Between the trimmed V and J ends, which lost 6 bases and 1 base, there was a span of 9 bases. The length of the CDR3 is 13 residues. CDR3 region: CASSFGPNTEAFF. The CDR3 region has the DNA TGTGCCAGCAGCTTCGGACCGAACACTGAAGCTTTCTTT.

This chain links TRBV12-3 or TRBV12-4 with TRBJ1-6; D unresolved. V lost 3 bases to trimming and J lost 10 bases, with 13 bases between them. The CDR3 extends over 14 amino acids. CDR3 protein: CASSFGPEGSPLHF. The CDR3 nucleotides are TGTGCCAGCAGTTTCGGGCCCGAGGGATCACCCCTCCACTTT.

This clonotype appeared a few times. In nucleotides, the CDR3 is TGCAGTGCTAGAGCCAATGAGCAGTTCTTC. Amino acids: CSARANEQFF. The chain links TRBV20-1 to TRBJ2-1; D gene unclear. The V gene lost 1 base and the J gene lost 6 bases, with 1 base spanning the gap. CDR3 length equals 10 residues. CDR1 DFQATT and CDR2 SNEGSKA come from the germline V gene (reference sequence).

This sequence joins TRBV5-1 and TRBJ2-5, with 7 bases aligning to TRBD2. The J segment lost 0 bases and the V segment lost 0 bases, leaving 5 bases of the junction unmatched. This CDR3 contains 16 residues. In germline, CDR1 is SGHRS, CDR2 YFSETQ. CDR3 nucleotides: TGCGCCAGCAGCTTGGCCGGCGGGAGCCACCAAGAGACCCAGTACTTC. It yields the protein CASSLAGGSHQETQYF.

This clonotype was counted only a few times. The chain recombines TRBV29-1 with TRBJ2-6; D not certain. Germline V gene sequence: CDR1 SQVTM, CDR2 ANQGSEA. This CDR3 region has 15 residues. V lost 3 bases to trimming and J lost 1 base, with 10 bases between them. The CDR3 DNA reads TGCAGCGTTGAGTCCAGTGGATCTGGGGCCAACGTCCTGACTTTC. It specifies CSVESSGSGANVLTF.

The rearrangement uses TRBV30 and TRBJ2-3; 12 bases line up with TRBD2. The CDR3 consists of 16 residues. V dropped 2 bases and J dropped 3; count of bases not matched to a gene: 6. The germline gives CDR1 GTSNPN, CDR2 SVGIG (reference sequence). CDR3 loop: CAWSPTSGGTTDTQYF. In DNA form, the CDR3 reads TGTGCCTGGAGTCCAACTAGCGGGGGGACGACAGATACGCAGTATTTT.

In this sample, this clonotype turned up a few times. The genes are TRBV11-3 and TRBJ2-7; no reliable D call. The CDR3 contains 14 residues. V was shortened by 4 bases and J by 2 bases, with 12 bases between the two germline ends. CDR1 and CDR2 (germline): SGHNT, YENEEA. CDR3 protein: CASSSARLTYEQYF. The CDR3 region has the DNA TGTGCCAGCAGCTCCGCGCGCCTCACCTACGAGCAGTACTTC.

Many counts were recorded for this clonotype. This chain connects TRBV12-3 or TRBV12-4 to TRBJ1-2, with D hard to call. This CDR3 is 12 amino acids long. V lost 2 bases and J 4 bases, leaving 5 bases between the germline ends. The CDR3 DNA sequence: TGTGCCAGCAGTTTAAGGAGCTATGGCTACACCTTC. As protein: CASSLRSYGYTF.

The chain combines TRBV12-3 or TRBV12-4 with TRBJ2-2; D may be TRBD2 (6 bases). The CDR3 loop spans 13 amino acids. V was trimmed by 6 bases and J by 3 bases, leaving 8 bases between them. This chain's CDR3 is CASSTGDTGELFF. The CDR3 nucleotides are TGTGCCAGCAGCACGGGGGACACCGGGGAGCTGTTTTTT.

This clonotype was seen only a few times. V is TRBV7-2 and J is TRBJ2-1; 11 bases are shared with TRBD1. Germline values: CDR1 SGHTA, CDR2 FQGNSA. The CDR3 spans 15 residues. V was clipped by 4 bases and J by 7 bases; unmatched bases: 6. CDR3 residues: CASSWDRGSGNEQFF. The CDR3 bases are TGTGCCAGCAGCTGGGACAGGGGGTCCGGTAATGAGCAGTTCTTC.